A selection of T cell receptor beta chains follows, all from one sample in a study of blood T cells in healthy people across ages. TCRdb re-derived calls from the 5' RACE reads in MiXCR, one entry per CDR3 protein. The table includes over a million distinct CDR3 sequences, less than 50% detected once. The sample consisted of blood. Receptors were obtained from a woman aged 60-70 years in good health. Both conserved end residues are part of each CDR3. A D gene is named only where the DNA matches it firmly. Size tells how often a clone was seen (once, few, many) or the class of an expanded clone, and some rows leave it out.

v_gene	abundance	j_gene	d_gene	CDR3aa	CDR3nt
TRBV7-2	few	TRBJ2-7	TRBD2	CASSLERLADEQYF	TGTGCCAGCAGCTTAGAGAGGCTAGCGGACGAGCAGTACTTC
TRBV7-9	-	TRBJ2-7	TRBD1	CASSRQGAKLESYEQYF	TGTGCCAGCAGCAGACAGGGGGCTAAGCTCGAGTCCTACGAGCAGTACTTC
TRBV7-2	few	TRBJ2-1	-	CASSLGGKGNEQFF	TGTGCCAGCAGCTTAGGCGGGAAGGGCAATGAGCAGTTCTTC
TRBV6-5	-	TRBJ2-1	-	CASRLHALTYNEQFF	TGTGCCAGCAGATTACACGCCCTTACCTACAATGAGCAGTTCTTC
TRBV3-1	few	TRBJ2-3	-	CASSQVGGRTDTQYF	TGTGCCAGCAGCCAAGTGGGCGGCCGCACAGATACGCAGTATTTT
TRBV24-1	-	TRBJ2-5	-	CATSDTDEAGTQYF	TGTGCCACCAGTGACACGGATGAAGCGGGGACCCAGTACTTC
TRBV20-1	-	TRBJ1-4	-	CSAPREGANEKLFF	TGCAGTGCCCCGAGGGAAGGCGCTAATGAAAAACTGTTTTTT
TRBV30	few	TRBJ2-3	TRBD1	CAGAATGAETDTQYF	TGTGCCGGCGCGGCGACAGGGGCTGAGACAGATACGCAGTATTTT
TRBV6-5	few	TRBJ1-2	TRBD1	CASRGQGTNYGYTF	TGTGCCAGCAGGGGACAGGGCACTAACTATGGCTACACCTTC
TRBV29-1	-	TRBJ1-2	-	CSVEGQSYGYTF	TGCAGCGTTGAAGGACAGTCATATGGCTACACCTTC
TRBV10-3	few	TRBJ2-7	-	CAISDMQGLTGTYEQYF	TGTGCCATCAGTGACATGCAGGGGCTAACAGGGACTTACGAGCAGTACTTC
TRBV15	few	TRBJ2-7	-	CATSRLEGSYEQYF	TGTGCCACCAGCAGATTGGAAGGCTCCTACGAGCAGTACTTC
TRBV20-1	-	TRBJ2-5	TRBD2	CSATPLAGNQETQYF	TGCAGTGCGACCCCACTAGCGGGAAACCAAGAGACCCAGTACTTC
TRBV20-1	few	TRBJ2-7	TRBD1	CSAPGQGQNEQYF	TGCAGTGCTCCTGGACAGGGGCAGAACGAGCAGTACTTC
TRBV7-9	few	TRBJ2-3	TRBD1	CASIRGRMADTQYF	TGTGCCAGCATCAGGGGGCGTATGGCAGATACGCAGTATTTT
TRBV29-1	few	TRBJ2-3	-	CSVARDRRGLTDTQYF	TGCAGCGTAGCCCGGGACAGGCGGGGACTAACAGATACGCAGTATTTT
TRBV3-1	few	TRBJ2-7	TRBD1	CASSQEWSGYTTGGEQYF	TGTGCCAGCAGCCAAGAATGGAGCGGGTATACCACAGGGGGCGAGCAGTACTTC
TRBV2	few	TRBJ2-7	-	CASAPLQGVTYEQYF	TGTGCCAGCGCACCCCTGCAGGGAGTAACCTACGAGCAGTACTTC
TRBV10-3	-	TRBJ2-5	TRBD1	CAISGQGGPQGTQYF	TGTGCCATCAGCGGACAGGGGGGACCCCAGGGGACCCAGTACTTC